Listed here is a single TCR beta chain. These data originate in a study of T cell changes during pregnancy in multiple sclerosis. Measured with immunoSEQ multiplex PCR; TCRdb has only the in-frame clones, and not every one. The table records over 80,000 clones, less than 95% of them present only once. Looked up from germline, CDR1 is GTSNPN and CDR2 is SVGIG (reference sequence). The CDR3 consists of 13 residues. V was clipped by 0 bases and J by 4 bases, with 7 bases between them. This TCR was recovered from a female donor in good health, enrolled as a control in a pregnancy study. The starting material was peripheral blood, obtained in the second trimester of pregnancy. The chain employs TRBV30 and TRBJ1-5; D not certain. CDR3 DNA: TGTGCCTGGAGTGTACGCGGTAATCAGCCCCAGCATTTT. Residues: CAWSVRGNQPQHF.